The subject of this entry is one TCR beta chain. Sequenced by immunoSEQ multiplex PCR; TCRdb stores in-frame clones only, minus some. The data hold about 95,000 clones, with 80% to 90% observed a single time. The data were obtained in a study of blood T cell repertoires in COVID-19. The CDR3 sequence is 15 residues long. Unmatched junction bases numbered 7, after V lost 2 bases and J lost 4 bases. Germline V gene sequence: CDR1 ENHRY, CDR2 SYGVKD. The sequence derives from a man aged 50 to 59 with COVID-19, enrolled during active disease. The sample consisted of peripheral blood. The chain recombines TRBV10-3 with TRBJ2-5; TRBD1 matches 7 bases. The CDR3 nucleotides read TGTGCCATCAGTGAGACCATGACAGGGAGAGAGACCCAGTACTTC. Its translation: CAISETMTGRETQYF.